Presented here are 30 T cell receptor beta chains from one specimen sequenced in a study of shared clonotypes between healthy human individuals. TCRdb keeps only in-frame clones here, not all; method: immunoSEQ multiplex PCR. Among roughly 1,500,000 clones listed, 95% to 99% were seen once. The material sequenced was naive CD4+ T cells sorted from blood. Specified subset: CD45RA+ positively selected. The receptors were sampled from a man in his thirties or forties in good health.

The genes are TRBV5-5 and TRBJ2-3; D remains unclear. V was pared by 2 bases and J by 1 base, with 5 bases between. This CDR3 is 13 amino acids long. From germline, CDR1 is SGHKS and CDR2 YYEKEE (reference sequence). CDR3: CASSFGGTDTQYF. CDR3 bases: TGTGCCAGCAGCTTTGGCGGCACAGATACGCAGTATTTT.

The CDR3 sequence: CASSLRLAAYNEQFF. The CDR3 DNA is TGTGCCAGCAGTTTAAGACTAGCGGCTTACAATGAGCAGTTCTTC. The chain uses TRBV27 and TRBJ2-1; 9 nucleotides line up with TRBD2. V lost 2 bases to trimming and J lost 4 bases; unmatched junction nucleotides: 3. This CDR3 region has 15 residues. CDR1 is MNHEY and CDR2 is SMNVEV in the germline V gene (reference sequence).

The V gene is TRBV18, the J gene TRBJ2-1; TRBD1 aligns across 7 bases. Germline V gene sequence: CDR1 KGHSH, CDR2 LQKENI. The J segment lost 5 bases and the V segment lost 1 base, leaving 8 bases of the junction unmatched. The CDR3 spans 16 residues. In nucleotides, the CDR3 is TGTGCCAGCTCACCACAGGTTGGGACAGAAAACAATGAGCAGTTCTTC. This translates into CASSPQVGTENNEQFF.

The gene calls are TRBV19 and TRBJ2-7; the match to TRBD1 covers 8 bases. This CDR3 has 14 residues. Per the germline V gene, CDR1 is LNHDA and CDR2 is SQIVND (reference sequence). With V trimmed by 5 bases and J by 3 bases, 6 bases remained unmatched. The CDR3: CASSRQGMIYEQYF. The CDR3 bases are TGTGCCAGTAGTCGACAGGGGATGATCTACGAGCAGTACTTC. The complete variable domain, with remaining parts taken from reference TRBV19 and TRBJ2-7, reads DGGITQSPKYLFRKEGQNVTLSCEQNLNHDAMYWYRQDPGQGLRLIYYSQIVNDFQKGDIAEGYSVSREKKESFPLTVTSAQKNPTAFYLCASSRQGMIYEQYFGPGTRLTVT.

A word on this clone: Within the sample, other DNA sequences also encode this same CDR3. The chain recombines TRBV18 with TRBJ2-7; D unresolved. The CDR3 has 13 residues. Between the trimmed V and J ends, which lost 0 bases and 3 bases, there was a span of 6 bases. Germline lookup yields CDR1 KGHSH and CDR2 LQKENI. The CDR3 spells CASSPPPGYEQYF. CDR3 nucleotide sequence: TGTGCCAGCTCACCACCCCCAGGCTACGAGCAGTACTTC.

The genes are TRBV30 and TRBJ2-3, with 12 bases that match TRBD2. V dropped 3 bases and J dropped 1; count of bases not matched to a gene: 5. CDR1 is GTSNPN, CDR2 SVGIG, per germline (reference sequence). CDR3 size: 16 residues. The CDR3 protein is CAWRPTSGRRTDTQYF. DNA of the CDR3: TGTGCCTGGAGACCGACTAGCGGGAGACGCACAGATACGCAGTATTTT.

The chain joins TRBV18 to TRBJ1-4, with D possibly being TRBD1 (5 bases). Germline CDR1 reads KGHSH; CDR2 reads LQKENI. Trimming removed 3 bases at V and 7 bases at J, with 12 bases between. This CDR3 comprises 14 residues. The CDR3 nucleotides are TGTGCCAGCTCACCGCGATCTCAGGGTGAAAAACTGTTTTTT. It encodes CASSPRSQGEKLFF.

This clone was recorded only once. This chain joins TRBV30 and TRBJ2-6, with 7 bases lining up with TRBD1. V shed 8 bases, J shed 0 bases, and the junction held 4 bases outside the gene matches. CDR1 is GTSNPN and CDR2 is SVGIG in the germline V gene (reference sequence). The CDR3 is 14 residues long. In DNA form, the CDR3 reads TGTGCCCAACAGGGGAGCTCTGGGGCCAACGTCCTGACTTTC. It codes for CAQQGSSGANVLTF.

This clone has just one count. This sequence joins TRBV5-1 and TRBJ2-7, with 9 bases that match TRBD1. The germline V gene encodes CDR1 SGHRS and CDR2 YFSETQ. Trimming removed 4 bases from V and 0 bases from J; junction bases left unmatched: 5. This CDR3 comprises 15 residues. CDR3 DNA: TGCGCCAGCAGCCCCACAGGGGGCGCCTCCTACGAGCAGTACTTC. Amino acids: CASSPTGGASYEQYF.

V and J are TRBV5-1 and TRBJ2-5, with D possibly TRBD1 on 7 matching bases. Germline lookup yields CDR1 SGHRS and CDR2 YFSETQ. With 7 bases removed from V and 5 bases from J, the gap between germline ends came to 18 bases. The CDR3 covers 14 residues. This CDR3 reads CASAGPGGKETQYF. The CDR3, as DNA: TGCGCCAGCGCGGGCCCAGGGGGGAAGGAGACCCAGTACTTC.

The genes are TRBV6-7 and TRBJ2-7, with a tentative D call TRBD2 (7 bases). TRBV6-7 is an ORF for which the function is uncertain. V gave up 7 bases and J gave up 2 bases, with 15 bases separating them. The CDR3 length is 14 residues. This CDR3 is CASKGEGLTYEQYF. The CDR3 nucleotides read TGTGCCAGCAAGGGGGAGGGCCTAACCTACGAGCAGTACTTC.

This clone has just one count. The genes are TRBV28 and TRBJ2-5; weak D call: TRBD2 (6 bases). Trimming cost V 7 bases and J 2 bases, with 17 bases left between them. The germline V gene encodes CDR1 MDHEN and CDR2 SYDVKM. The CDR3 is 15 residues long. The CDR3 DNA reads TGTGCCAGCACCCTAGGACTAAATGGTCAAGAGACCCAGTACTTC. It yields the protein CASTLGLNGQETQYF.

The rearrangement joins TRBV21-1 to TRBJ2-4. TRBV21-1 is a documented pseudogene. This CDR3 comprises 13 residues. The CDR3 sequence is CASISLRRAIQYF. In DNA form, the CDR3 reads TGTGCCAGCATCTCTCTCCGTAGGGCCATTCAGTACTTC.

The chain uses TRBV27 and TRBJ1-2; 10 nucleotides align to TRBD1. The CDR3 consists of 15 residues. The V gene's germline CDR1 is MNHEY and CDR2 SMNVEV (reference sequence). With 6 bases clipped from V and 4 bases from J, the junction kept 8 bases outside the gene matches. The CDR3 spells CASRMGTGAFYGYTF. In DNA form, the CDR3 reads TGTGCCAGCAGAATGGGGACAGGGGCTTTCTATGGCTACACCTTC.

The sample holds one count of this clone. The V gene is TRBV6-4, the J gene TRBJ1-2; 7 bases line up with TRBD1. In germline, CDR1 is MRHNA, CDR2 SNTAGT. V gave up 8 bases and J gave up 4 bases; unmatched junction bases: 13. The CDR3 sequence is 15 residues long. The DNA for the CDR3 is TGTGCCAGCTCCCAGGCCCAGGGGGATAGCTATGGCTACACCTTC. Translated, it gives CASSQAQGDSYGYTF.

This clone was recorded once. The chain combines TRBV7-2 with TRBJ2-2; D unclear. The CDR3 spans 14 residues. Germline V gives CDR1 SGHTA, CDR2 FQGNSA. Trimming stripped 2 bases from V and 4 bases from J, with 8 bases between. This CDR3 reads CASSLRVPTGELFF. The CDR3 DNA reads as TGTGCCAGCAGCTTAAGGGTTCCCACCGGGGAGCTGTTTTTT.

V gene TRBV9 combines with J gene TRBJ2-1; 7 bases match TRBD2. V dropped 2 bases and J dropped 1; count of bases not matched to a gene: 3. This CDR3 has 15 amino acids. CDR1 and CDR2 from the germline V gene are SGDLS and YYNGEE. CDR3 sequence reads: CASSVQAGSYNEQFF. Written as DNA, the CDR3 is TGTGCCAGCAGCGTCCAAGCGGGATCCTACAATGAGCAGTTCTTC.

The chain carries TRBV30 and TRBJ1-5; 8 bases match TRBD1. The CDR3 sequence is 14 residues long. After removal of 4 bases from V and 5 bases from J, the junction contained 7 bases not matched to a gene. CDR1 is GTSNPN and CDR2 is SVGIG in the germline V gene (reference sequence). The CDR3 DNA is TGTGCCTGGAACACCGGGACAGGTGATCAGCCCCAGCATTTT. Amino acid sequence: CAWNTGTGDQPQHF.

CDR3 nucleotides: TGTGCCAGCAGTTACTCGAAGTGGACTAATGAAAAACTGTTTTTT. It yields the protein CASSYSKWTNEKLFF. The rearrangement joins TRBV6-5 to TRBJ1-4; no reliable D call. V was cut by 0 bases and J by 2 bases, with 7 bases left in between. Germline CDR1 is MNHEY and CDR2 is SVGAGI. The CDR3 runs 15 residues.

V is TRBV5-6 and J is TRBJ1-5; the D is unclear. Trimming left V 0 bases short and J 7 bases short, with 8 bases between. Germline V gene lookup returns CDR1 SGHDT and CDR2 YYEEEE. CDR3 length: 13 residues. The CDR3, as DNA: TGTGCCAGCAGCTTGGCCTCGGAACAGCCCCAGCATTTT. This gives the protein CASSLASEQPQHF.

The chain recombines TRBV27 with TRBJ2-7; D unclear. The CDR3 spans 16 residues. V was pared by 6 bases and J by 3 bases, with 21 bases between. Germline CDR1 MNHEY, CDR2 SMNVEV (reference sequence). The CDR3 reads CASRQPGKKSGYEQYF. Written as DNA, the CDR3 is TGTGCCAGCAGACAACCCGGAAAAAAGTCGGGCTACGAGCAGTACTTC.

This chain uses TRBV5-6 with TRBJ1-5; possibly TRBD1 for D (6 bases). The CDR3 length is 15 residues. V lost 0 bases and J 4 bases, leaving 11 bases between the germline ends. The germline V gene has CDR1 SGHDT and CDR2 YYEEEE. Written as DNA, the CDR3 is TGTGCCAGCAGCTTGGCAGGGGCGCGGAATCAGCCCCAGCATTTT. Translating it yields CASSLAGARNQPQHF.

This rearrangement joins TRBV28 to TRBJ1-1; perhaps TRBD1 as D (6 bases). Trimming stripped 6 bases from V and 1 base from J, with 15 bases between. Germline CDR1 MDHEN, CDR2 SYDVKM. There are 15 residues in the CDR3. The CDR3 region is CASRIKGTQNTEAFF. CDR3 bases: TGTGCCAGCAGAATAAAAGGGACACAGAACACTGAAGCTTTCTTT.

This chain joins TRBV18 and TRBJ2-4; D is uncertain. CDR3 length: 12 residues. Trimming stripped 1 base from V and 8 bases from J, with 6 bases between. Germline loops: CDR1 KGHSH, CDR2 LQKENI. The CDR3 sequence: CASSPLGDIQYF. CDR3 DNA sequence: TGTGCCAGCTCACCACTTGGGGACATTCAGTACTTC.

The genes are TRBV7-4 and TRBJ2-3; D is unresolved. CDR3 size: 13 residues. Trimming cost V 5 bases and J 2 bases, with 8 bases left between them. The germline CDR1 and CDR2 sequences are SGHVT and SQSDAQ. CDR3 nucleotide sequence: TGTGCCAGCAGCCGCAGATACACAGATACGCAGTATTTT. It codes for CASSRRYTDTQYF.

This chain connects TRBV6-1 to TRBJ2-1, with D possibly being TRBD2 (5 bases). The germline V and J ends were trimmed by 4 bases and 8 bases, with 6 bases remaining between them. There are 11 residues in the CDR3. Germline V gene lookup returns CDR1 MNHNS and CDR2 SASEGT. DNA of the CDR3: TGTGCCAGCAGTGGGCGGGATGAGCAGTTCTTC. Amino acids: CASSGRDEQFF.

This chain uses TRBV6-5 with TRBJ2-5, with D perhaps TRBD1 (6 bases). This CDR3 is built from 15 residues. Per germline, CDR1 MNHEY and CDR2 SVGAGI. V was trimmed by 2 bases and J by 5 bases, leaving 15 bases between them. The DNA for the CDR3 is TGTGCCAGCAGTTACCGGACAATTCAGGGGGAGACCCAGTACTTC. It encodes CASSYRTIQGETQYF.

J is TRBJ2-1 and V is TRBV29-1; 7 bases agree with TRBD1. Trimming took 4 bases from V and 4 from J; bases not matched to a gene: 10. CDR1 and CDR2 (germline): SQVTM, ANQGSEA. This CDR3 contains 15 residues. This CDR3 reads CSVADRVGMYNEQFF. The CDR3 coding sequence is TGCAGCGTTGCAGACAGGGTGGGAATGTACAATGAGCAGTTCTTC.

The CDR3 region is CSVEASLGNEQYF. In nucleotides, the CDR3 is TGCAGCGTTGAAGCGTCTCTCGGGAACGAGCAGTACTTC. The chain recombines TRBV29-1 with TRBJ2-7; the D gene is possibly TRBD2 (5 bases). This CDR3 has 13 residues. Germline CDR1 SQVTM, CDR2 ANQGSEA. Trimming cost V 1 base and J 5 bases, with 12 bases left between them.

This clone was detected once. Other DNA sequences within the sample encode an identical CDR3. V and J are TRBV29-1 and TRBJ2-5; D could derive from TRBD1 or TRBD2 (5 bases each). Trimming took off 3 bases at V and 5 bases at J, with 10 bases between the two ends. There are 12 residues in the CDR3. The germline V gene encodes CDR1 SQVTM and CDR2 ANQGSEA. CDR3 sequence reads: CSVEQGAETQYF. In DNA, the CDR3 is TGCAGCGTTGAGCAGGGAGCGGAGACCCAGTACTTC.